The clone carrying this T cell receptor beta chain was detected a few times. This sample was included in a study of blood T cell repertoires in COVID-19. The wider study: Some COVID-19 samples were acute and others convalescent; all came from the United States, Italy and Spain. Nucleic acid was either cDNA or gDNA, and it came from T cells, B-cell-depleted T cells, or PBMCs.

Original processing notes: Amplification with reference gene primers provided the estimates of nucleated cell counts. Assay used: immunoSEQ multiplex PCR; TCRdb lists only in-frame clones, some missing. The V and J calls and clone size were taken over from that table, and D and trimming were inferred from the DNA. Here the sample spans about 250,000 clones, roughly 80% being singletons. Germline CDR1 and CDR2: SGHTA and FQGNSA. The CDR3 is 15 residues long. Trimming pared 1 base from V and 0 bases from J, leaving 6 bases between. The J gene is TRBJ2-2, the V gene TRBV7-2; D unclear. The sample was peripheral blood. The sequence was collected from a man older than 75 with acute or convalescent COVID-19. The CDR3, as DNA: TGTGCCAGCAGCTTAGTTGGAGCGAACACCGGGGAGCTGTTTTTT. Residues: CASSLVGANTGELFF.